This record concerns one TCR beta chain sequence. Antigen: not known. Survey-level immunoSEQ v3.0 assays were run. Per-sample sequencing targets were roughly 40,000-50,000 T-cell genomes. The assay was immunoSEQ multiplex PCR, and TCRdb's table has in-frame clones only and misses some. This sample has tens of thousands of clones, with over 80% found just once. V gave up 4 bases and J gave up 7 bases, with 9 bases separating them. Germline CDR1 reads SGHDT; CDR2 reads YYEEEE. This CDR3 comprises 12 residues. This sample was taken from a study of long-term antiretroviral therapy in people with HIV. Study results and limitations: ART-treated samples gained diversity yet remained below transplant donor controls.

This sequence joins TRBV5-6 and TRBJ2-1; D remains unclear. The TCR sequence derives from a woman in her 40s with HIV. The sequencing here drew on unsorted PBMCs, taken 1.2 years after starting antiretroviral therapy. CDR3 region: CASSPTQNEQFF. The CDR3 nucleotides read TGTGCCAGCAGCCCAACCCAAAATGAGCAGTTCTTC.